The clone carrying this T cell receptor beta chain was picked up a small number of times. Its cognate antigen is unknown. This entry comes from a study of CD8 T cells in ankylosing spondylitis. Germline lookup yields CDR1 SGDLS and CDR2 YYNGEE. The V end was cut by 4 bases, the J end by 5 bases, with 16 bases between. This CDR3 contains 14 residues. Study results and limitations: Disease-linked clones reportedly showed significant enrichment in matched ankylosing spondylitis synovial fluid. Eight or nine highly homologous variants made up a TCR beta motif that seemed to typify ankylosing spondylitis blood.

Quantitative 5'-RACE with molecular barcodes generated TCR beta libraries. TCRdb re-called the 5' RACE reads with MiXCR, one entry per CDR3 protein. This table has fewer than 550,000 distinct CDR3 sequences, approximately 5.3% appearing once. This chain connects TRBV9 to TRBJ2-7; D could derive from TRBD1 or TRBD2 (5 bases each). The sequence came from a male donor with ankylosing spondylitis. What was sequenced was blood, either unsorted or a sorted T cell fraction (not recorded which). The CDR3 spells CASSPGPGPNEQYF. The CDR3 nucleotides are TGTGCCAGCAGCCCTGGGCCGGGGCCCAACGAGCAGTACTTC.